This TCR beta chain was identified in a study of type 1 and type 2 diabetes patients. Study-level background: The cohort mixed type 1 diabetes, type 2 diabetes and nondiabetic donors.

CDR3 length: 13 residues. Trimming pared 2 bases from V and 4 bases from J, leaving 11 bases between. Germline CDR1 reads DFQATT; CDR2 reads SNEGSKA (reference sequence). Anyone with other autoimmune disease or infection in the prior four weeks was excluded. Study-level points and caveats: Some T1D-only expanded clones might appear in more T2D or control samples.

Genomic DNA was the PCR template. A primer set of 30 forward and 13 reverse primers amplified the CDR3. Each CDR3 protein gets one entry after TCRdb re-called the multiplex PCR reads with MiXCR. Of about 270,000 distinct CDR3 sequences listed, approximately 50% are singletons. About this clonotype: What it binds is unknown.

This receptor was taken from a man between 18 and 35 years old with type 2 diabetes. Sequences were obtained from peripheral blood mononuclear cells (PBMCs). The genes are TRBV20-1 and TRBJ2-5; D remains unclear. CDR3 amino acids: CSARFPHSETQYF. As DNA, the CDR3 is TGCAGTGCTAGATTCCCACATTCAGAGACCCAGTACTTC.